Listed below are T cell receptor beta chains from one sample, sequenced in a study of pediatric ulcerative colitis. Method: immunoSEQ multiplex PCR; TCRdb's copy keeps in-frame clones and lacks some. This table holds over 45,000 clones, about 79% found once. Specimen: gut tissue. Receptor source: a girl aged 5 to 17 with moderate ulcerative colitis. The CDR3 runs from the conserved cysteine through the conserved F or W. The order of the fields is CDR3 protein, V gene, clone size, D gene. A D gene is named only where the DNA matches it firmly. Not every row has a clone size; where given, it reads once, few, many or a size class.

CASSVETGNSPLHF,TRBV9,.,.
CASSPYGDRGADTQYF,TRBV4-1,.,TRBD1
CASSQVGGTGEPQHF,TRBV4-3,.,.
CASSLNASGFYEQYF,TRBV5-4,.,TRBD2
CAWSGFGVPGETQYF,TRBV30,.,.
CASSPDHNYGYTF,TRBV5-4,.,.
CATSRDLGVNEQFF,TRBV15,.,.
CAWSLGGPWSNQPQHF,TRBV30,.,.
CASSPDGSPSTDTQYF,TRBV18,.,.
CASRFVGTGNYEQYF,TRBV19,.,TRBD1
CASSLGNGRAREKLFF,TRBV5-1,.,.
CAYISASSNYGYTF,TRBV30,.,.
CASSSPGLAGGNNEQFF,TRBV5-1,once,TRBD2
CATISSGANVLTF,TRBV10-3,.,.
CASSSQGAIPDEQYF,TRBV27,.,TRBD1
CASSYSRFRADTQYF,TRBV6-5,.,.
CASTLIGGGPFVSPYEQYF,TRBV5-5,once,.
CASSQDLASAGMWQPQHF,TRBV4-3,.,.
CASSLAAGDSYEQYF,TRBV7-2,.,TRBD2
CASSQDLWRLNEQFF,TRBV4-3,.,.
CASSLSASTGELFF,TRBV27,.,.
CASSGRPTGGHTGELFF,TRBV7-9,.,TRBD1
CASSQIAGAGDEQFF,TRBV5-1,.,TRBD2